These 16 T cell receptor beta chains were sequenced from one sample in a study of T cells in localized non-small cell lung cancer. This table comes from immunoSEQ multiplex PCR, and its TCRdb copy is limited to in-frame clones, with some not included. The table records about 62,000 clones, about four fifths of them present only once. Sequencing was performed on PBMCs, taken before any cancer treatment. These receptor sequences come from a man between 40 and 70 years old with stage II lung adenocarcinoma.

The rearrangement links TRBV4-3 to TRBJ2-6; D gene ambiguous. There are 17 residues in the CDR3. V was trimmed by 0 bases and J by 0 bases, leaving 9 bases between them. Germline CDR1 is LGHNA and CDR2 is YSLEER. In nucleotides, the CDR3 is TGCGCCAGCAGCCAAGATAGGGCAGCCTCTGGGGCCAACGTCCTGACTTTC. Translated: CASSQDRAASGANVLTF.

J is TRBJ2-1 and V is TRBV7-3; 10 bases are a match to TRBD2. Trimming cost V 5 bases and J 6 bases; bases outside gene matches: 10. The CDR3 sequence is 16 residues long. CDR1 SGHTA and CDR2 FQGTGA come from the germline V gene. CDR3 residues: CASSPLASGRGNEQFF. For the CDR3, the DNA is TGTGCCAGCAGCCCCCTTGCTAGCGGGAGAGGCAATGAGCAGTTCTTC.

CDR3 sequence (DNA): TGTGCCAGCAGTTACGGGGGGCCCTACGAGCAGTACTTC. Amino acids: CASSYGGPYEQYF. The chain combines TRBV6-5 with TRBJ2-7, with D perhaps TRBD1 or TRBD2 (6 bases each). V was clipped by 2 bases and J by 2 bases, with 7 bases between them. Germline CDR1 MNHEY, CDR2 SVGAGI. This CDR3 is built from 13 residues.

This sequence joins TRBV28 and TRBJ1-5; D ambiguous. The ends were cut back, 6 bases at V and 3 bases at J, with 15 bases in the middle. The CDR3 has 15 amino acids. Per the germline V gene, CDR1 is MDHEN and CDR2 is SYDVKM. The CDR3 DNA reads as TGTGCCAGCAGCTTGGTGGGAGAGCCCAATCAGCCCCAGCATTTT. Translation: CASSLVGEPNQPQHF.

This chain links TRBV19 with TRBJ1-5; no definite D call. The CDR3 runs 13 residues. V shed 5 bases and J shed 3 bases, with 8 bases lying between them. Germline CDR1 is LNHDA and CDR2 is SQIVND (reference sequence). The CDR3 sequence is CASSGQINQPQHF. For the CDR3, the DNA is TGTGCCAGTAGTGGGCAGATCAATCAGCCCCAGCATTTT. The variable domain in full, with the rest retrieved from reference TRBV19 and TRBJ1-5, is DGGITQSPKYLFRKEGQNVTLSCEQNLNHDAMYWYRQDPGQGLRLIYYSQIVNDFQKGDIAEGYSVSREKKESFPLTVTSAQKNPTAFYLCASSGQINQPQHFGDGTRLSIL.

The chain recombines TRBV6-4 with TRBJ2-1; TRBD2 aligns across 9 bases. The length of the CDR3 is 14 residues. The J segment lost 7 bases and the V segment lost 4 bases, leaving 5 bases of the junction unmatched. CDR1 is MRHNA, CDR2 SNTAGT, per germline. The CDR3 DNA follows: TGTGCCAGCAGTGCCCTGGGACTAGCAAATGAGCAGTTCTTC. Its translation is CASSALGLANEQFF.

The chain employs TRBV28 and TRBJ2-3; D possibly corresponds to TRBD2 (6 bases). V gave up 5 bases and J gave up 4 bases, with 22 bases separating them. Germline loops: CDR1 MDHEN, CDR2 SYDVKM. The length of the CDR3 is 17 residues. The CDR3 nucleotides are TGTGCCAGCAGTCCTTCCGGTATTGGCGGGAATGCAGATACGCAGTATTTT. Protein: CASSPSGIGGNADTQYF.

The genes are TRBV2 and TRBJ1-5; no clear D gene. CDR3 size: 15 residues. Germline CDR1 and CDR2: SNHLY and FYNNEI. Trimming stripped 4 bases from V and 11 bases from J, with 21 bases between. CDR3 loop: CASSVYGSNRGTQHF. The CDR3, as DNA: TGTGCCAGCAGTGTATACGGATCCAACCGAGGGACCCAGCATTTT.

This rearrangement joins TRBV6-1 to TRBJ2-7; weak D call: TRBD2 (6 bases). The CDR3 covers 15 residues. Trimming stripped 4 bases from V and 3 bases from J, with 16 bases between. Per germline, CDR1 MNHNS and CDR2 SASEGT. The CDR3 here is CASSALPREVYEQYF. Here the CDR3 DNA reads TGTGCCAGCAGTGCCCTCCCCAGGGAGGTCTACGAGCAGTACTTC.

CDR3 amino acids: CASSIPPEGHLSYEQYF. The CDR3 nucleotides read TGTGCCAGTAGTATCCCTCCCGAGGGACACCTATCCTACGAGCAGTACTTC. The chain has TRBV19 and TRBJ2-7, with D perhaps matching TRBD1 (6 bases). CDR1 is LNHDA, CDR2 SQIVND, per germline (reference sequence). The CDR3 is made up of 17 amino acids. Trimming shortened V by 3 bases and J by 1 base, and 19 bases separated the two germline ends. Combining the CDR3 with reference TRBV19 and TRBJ2-7 gives the whole variable domain DGGITQSPKYLFRKEGQNVTLSCEQNLNHDAMYWYRQDPGQGLRLIYYSQIVNDFQKGDIAEGYSVSREKKESFPLTVTSAQKNPTAFYLCASSIPPEGHLSYEQYFGPGTRLTVT.

The V call is TRBV7-2, the J call TRBJ2-2; either TRBD1 or TRBD2 may supply D (5 bases each). Germline lookup yields CDR1 SGHTA and CDR2 FQGNSA. Trimming pared 4 bases from V and 6 bases from J, leaving 15 bases between. CDR3 length: 15 residues. The CDR3 nucleotides are TGTGCCAGCAGCTCTAGTCCGGGGCTCGCCGGGGAGCTGTTTTTT. Its protein product is CASSSSPGLAGELFF.

The V and J genes are TRBV6-5 and TRBJ2-5, with D perhaps TRBD2 (5 bases). Trimming took 6 bases from V and 4 from J, leaving 12 bases between them. CDR1 is MNHEY and CDR2 is SVGAGI in the germline V gene. The CDR3 contains 13 residues. DNA for the CDR3: TGTGCCAGCAGCCGCGGACTTGGAGAGACCCAGTACTTC. This sequence encodes CASSRGLGETQYF.

This chain links TRBV2 with TRBJ2-3; 8 bases are a match to TRBD2. V lost 9 bases, J lost 0 bases, and 5 bases stayed unmatched. Germline V CDR1 and CDR2: SNHLY, FYNNEI. This CDR3 region has 14 residues. CDR3 in amino acids: CASGSGVSTDTQYF. DNA for the CDR3: TGTGCCAGTGGTAGCGGGGTAAGCACAGATACGCAGTATTTT.

This chain connects TRBV9 to TRBJ2-3, with D possibly TRBD2 on 6 matching bases. V shed 4 bases and J shed 0 bases, with 12 bases lying between them. Germline assignment: CDR1 SGDLS and CDR2 YYNGEE. There are 15 residues in the CDR3. CDR3 DNA sequence: TGTGCCAGCAGCCGAGCGGGCCTGAGCACAGATACGCAGTATTTT. This gives the protein CASSRAGLSTDTQYF.

Here the CDR3 DNA reads TGTGCCAGCAGCTCTAGCGGGAGAGAGAGATACAATGAGCAGTTCTTC. Its translation is CASSSSGRERYNEQFF. The chain couples TRBV5-6 to TRBJ2-1; TRBD2 aligns across 10 bases. V was clipped by 3 bases and J by 4 bases; unmatched bases: 7. This CDR3 has 16 amino acids. CDR1 SGHDT and CDR2 YYEEEE come from the germline V gene.

As DNA, the CDR3 is TGCAGCGTTGGTAACTTTAGCTCTGGAAACACCATATATTTT. This encodes CSVGNFSSGNTIYF. The chain couples TRBV29-1 to TRBJ1-3, with D unclear. V lost 4 bases and J 0 bases, leaving 10 bases between the germline ends. CDR1 is SQVTM and CDR2 is ANQGSEA in the germline V gene. This CDR3 comprises 14 residues.